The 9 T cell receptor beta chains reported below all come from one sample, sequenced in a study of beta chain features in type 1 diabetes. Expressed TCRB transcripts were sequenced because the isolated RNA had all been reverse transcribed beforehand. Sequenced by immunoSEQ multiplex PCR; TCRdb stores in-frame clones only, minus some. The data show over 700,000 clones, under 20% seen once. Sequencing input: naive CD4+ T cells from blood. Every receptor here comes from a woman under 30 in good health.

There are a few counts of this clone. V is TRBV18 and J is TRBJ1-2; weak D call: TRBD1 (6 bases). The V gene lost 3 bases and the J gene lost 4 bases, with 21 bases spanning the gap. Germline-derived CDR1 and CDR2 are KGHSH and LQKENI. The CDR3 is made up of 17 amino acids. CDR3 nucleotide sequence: TGTGCCAGCTCACCGGTGGGGGCAGGAAACCTTGGCTATGGCTACACCTTC. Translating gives CASSPVGAGNLGYGYTF.

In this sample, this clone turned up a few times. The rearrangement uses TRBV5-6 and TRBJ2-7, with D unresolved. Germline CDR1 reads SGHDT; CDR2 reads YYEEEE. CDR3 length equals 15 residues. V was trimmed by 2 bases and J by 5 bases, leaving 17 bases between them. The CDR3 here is CASSFLTAFGNEQYF. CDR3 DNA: TGTGCCAGCAGCTTCTTAACGGCCTTTGGGAACGAGCAGTACTTC.

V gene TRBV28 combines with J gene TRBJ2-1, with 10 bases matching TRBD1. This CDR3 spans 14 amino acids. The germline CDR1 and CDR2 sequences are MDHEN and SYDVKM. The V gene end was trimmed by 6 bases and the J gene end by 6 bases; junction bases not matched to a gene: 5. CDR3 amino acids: CASRDRGRINEQFF. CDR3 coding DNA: TGTGCCAGCAGAGACAGGGGGCGCATCAATGAGCAGTTCTTC.

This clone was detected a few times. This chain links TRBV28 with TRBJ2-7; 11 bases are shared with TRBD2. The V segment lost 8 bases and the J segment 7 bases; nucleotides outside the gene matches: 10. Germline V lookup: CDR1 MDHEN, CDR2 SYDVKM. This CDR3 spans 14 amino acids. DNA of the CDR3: TGTGCCAGCTCTTTAACTAGCGGGAGTAAAGAGCAGTACTTC. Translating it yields CASSLTSGSKEQYF.

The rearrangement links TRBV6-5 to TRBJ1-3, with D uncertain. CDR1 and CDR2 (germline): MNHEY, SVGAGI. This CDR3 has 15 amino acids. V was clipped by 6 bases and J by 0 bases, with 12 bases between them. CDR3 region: CASSVTRISGNTIYF. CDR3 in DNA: TGTGCCAGCAGCGTAACCCGAATCTCTGGAAACACCATATATTTT.

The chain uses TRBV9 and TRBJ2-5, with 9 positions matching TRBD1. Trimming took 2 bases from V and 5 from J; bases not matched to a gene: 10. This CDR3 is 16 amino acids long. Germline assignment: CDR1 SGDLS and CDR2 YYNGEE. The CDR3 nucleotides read TGTGCCAGCAGCGTCGCGACAGGGGGAAAGTGGGAGACCCAGTACTTC. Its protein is CASSVATGGKWETQYF.

DNA of the CDR3: TGTGCCAGCTACCCCCAGACAGGGAGGAATGAGCAGTTCTTC. Translation: CASYPQTGRNEQFF. This chain joins TRBV6-6 and TRBJ2-1; D may be TRBD1 (7 bases). This CDR3 contains 14 residues. The germline CDR1 and CDR2 sequences are MNHNY and SVGAGI (reference sequence). V dropped 8 bases and J dropped 7 bases, with 18 bases sitting between them.

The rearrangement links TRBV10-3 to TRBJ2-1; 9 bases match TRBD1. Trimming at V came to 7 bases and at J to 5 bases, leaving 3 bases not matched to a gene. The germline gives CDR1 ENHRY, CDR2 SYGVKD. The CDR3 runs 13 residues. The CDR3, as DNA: TGTGCCATCACAGGGGACAGGGACAATGAGCAGTTCTTC. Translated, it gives CAITGDRDNEQFF.

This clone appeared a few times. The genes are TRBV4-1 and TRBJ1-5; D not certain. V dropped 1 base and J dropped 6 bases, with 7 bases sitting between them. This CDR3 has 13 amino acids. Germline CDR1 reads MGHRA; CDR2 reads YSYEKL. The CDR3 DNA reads TGCGCCAGCAGCCAAGTTGGTGTTCAGCCCCAGCATTTT. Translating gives CASSQVGVQPQHF.